The 9 T cell receptor beta chains reported below all come from one sample, sequenced in a study of neurological immune-mediated disorders. One entry per CDR3 protein results from TCRdb running MiXCR on the 5' RACE reads. Counted here are tens of thousands of distinct CDR3 sequences, roughly an eighth occurring once; the ten biggest clones make up around 4.3%. As for time point: longitudinal time-point 1 (baseline). The sequenced sample consisted of PBMCs. These receptors were taken from a female donor with HTLV-1-associated myelopathy (HAM/TSP).

This clonotype was counted many times. The genes are TRBV5-1 and TRBJ1-1; TRBD1 agrees at 7 bases. Germline CDR1 reads SGHRS; CDR2 reads YFSETQ. J lost 4 bases, V lost 4 bases, and 7 bases had no gene match. The CDR3 is 14 amino acids. DNA for the CDR3: TGCGCCAGCAGCATGACAGGGTCGGGCACTGAAGCTTTCTTT. Residues: CASSMTGSGTEAFF. The full variable domain, its missing parts supplied by reference TRBV5-1 and TRBJ1-1, is KAGVTQTPRYLIKTRGQQVTLSCSPISGHRSVSWYQQTPGQGLQFLFEYFSETQRNKGNFPGRFSGRQFSNSRSEMNVSTLELGDSALYLCASSMTGSGTEAFFGQGTRLTVV.

J is TRBJ2-3 and V is TRBV5-1; D is unresolved. CDR1 is SGHRS, CDR2 YFSETQ, per germline. The CDR3 is made up of 15 amino acids. Trimming pared 0 bases from V and 1 base from J, leaving 9 bases between. The CDR3 coding sequence is TGCGCCAGCAGCTTGGCAGCGTCCGGCACAGATACGCAGTATTTT. Amino acids: CASSLAASGTDTQYF.

Ten or more counts support this clonotype. The chain combines TRBV12-3 or TRBV12-4 with TRBJ1-5; TRBD1 is a possible D gene (5 bases). The CDR3 length is 14 residues. The germline V and J ends were trimmed by 8 bases and 7 bases, with 18 bases remaining between them. This chain's CDR3 is CASSPREGSQPQHF. CDR3 DNA: TGTGCCAGCTCCCCCAGGGAAGGGTCCCAGCCCCAGCATTTT.

This clonotype is termed medium-sized. Here the CDR3 reads CASSFITLAGEQFF. The CDR3 DNA sequence: TGCGCCAGCAGCTTTATCACCCTAGCGGGGGAGCAGTTCTTC. The chain is built from TRBV5-1 and TRBJ2-1; 9 bases agree with TRBD2. V lost 2 bases, J lost 10 bases, and 7 bases stayed unmatched. The CDR3 spans 14 residues. CDR1 and CDR2 (germline): SGHRS, YFSETQ.

At least ten counts were recorded for this clonotype. This chain connects TRBV5-1 to TRBJ2-2, with D possibly being TRBD1 (6 bases). The CDR3 extends over 14 amino acids. V dropped 4 bases and J dropped 6 bases, with 13 bases sitting between them. The germline V gene has CDR1 SGHRS and CDR2 YFSETQ. The CDR3 region has the DNA TGCGCCAGCAGCAACCAGCAGGGGTCCGGGGAGCTGTTTTTT. Translation gives CASSNQQGSGELFF.

This clonotype was seen ten or more times. The chain links TRBV5-1 to TRBJ2-1, with 8 bases lining up with TRBD2. The J segment lost 0 bases and the V segment lost 0 bases, leaving 8 bases of the junction unmatched. Looked up from germline, CDR1 is SGHRS and CDR2 is YFSETQ. The CDR3 totals 18 residues. The CDR3, as DNA: TGCGCCAGCAGCTTGGCCCTTCTAGCGGGTAGCTCCTACAATGAGCAGTTCTTC. This translates into CASSLALLAGSSYNEQFF.

Many counts were recorded for this clonotype. The chain combines TRBV3-1 with TRBJ1-2; 7 bases align to TRBD1. This CDR3 is built from 12 residues. V was clipped by 4 bases and J by 6 bases; unmatched bases: 2. Looked up from germline, CDR1 is LGHDT and CDR2 is YNNKEL (reference sequence). The CDR3 bases are TGTGCCAGCAGCCGGGACAGTCATGGCTACACCTTC. As protein: CASSRDSHGYTF.

This clonotype was observed at least ten times. The rearrangement links TRBV5-1 to TRBJ1-1, with a weak D call TRBD1 (5 bases). CDR3 length: 13 amino acids. CDR1 is SGHRS and CDR2 is YFSETQ in the germline V gene. V was pared by 3 bases and J by 5 bases, with 11 bases between. The CDR3 protein is CASSSREGTEAFF. The CDR3 nucleotides are TGCGCCAGCAGCTCCAGGGAGGGGACTGAAGCTTTCTTT.

This clonotype was seen only a few times. J is TRBJ1-4 and V is TRBV7-6; TRBD1 might be the D (6 bases). CDR3 length: 15 amino acids. CDR1 and CDR2 from the germline V gene are SGHVS and FNYEAQ. V lost 5 bases and J 3 bases, leaving 13 bases between the germline ends. CDR3 DNA: TGTGCCAGCAGCCAAACAGGGTTGGCTAATGAAAAACTGTTTTTT. This sequence encodes CASSQTGLANEKLFF.